This TCR beta chain was identified during a study of tumor-infiltrating lymphocytes in primary liver carcinoma. Extraction also yielded germline DNA, while blood RNA was obtained from unsorted whole blood. TCR beta cDNA was prepared out of about 510 ng total RNA by means of a constant-region primer. Three-round nested multiplex PCR performed with slightly modified ARM-PCR produced the TCR beta libraries. The study ran its first two PCR rounds for roughly 11 cycles each, using TRBV1-TRBV30 forward primers and a C-beta reverse primer. TCRdb ran MiXCR on the multiplex PCR reads and lists one entry per CDR3 protein. The sample includes fewer than 350,000 distinct CDR3 sequences, over 55% of them seen just once. Trimming cost V 0 bases and J 2 bases, with 10 bases left between them. The CDR3 runs 15 residues. The germline CDR1 and CDR2 sequences are SGHRS and YFSETQ.

The chain links TRBV5-1 to TRBJ2-3; perhaps TRBD1 as D (5 bases). The receptor was derived from a man aged 40-49 years with primary liver carcinoma and hepatitis B virus infection. Source material: peripheral blood. The CDR3 protein is CASSLVTANTDTQYF. CDR3 DNA sequence: TGCGCCAGCAGCTTGGTGACAGCGAACACAGATACGCAGTATTTT. The complete variable domain, with remaining parts taken from reference TRBV5-1 and TRBJ2-3, reads KAGVTQTPRYLIKTRGQQVTLSCSPISGHRSVSWYQQTPGQGLQFLFEYFSETQRNKGNFPGRFSGRQFSNSRSEMNVSTLELGDSALYLCASSLVTANTDTQYFGPGTRLTVL.